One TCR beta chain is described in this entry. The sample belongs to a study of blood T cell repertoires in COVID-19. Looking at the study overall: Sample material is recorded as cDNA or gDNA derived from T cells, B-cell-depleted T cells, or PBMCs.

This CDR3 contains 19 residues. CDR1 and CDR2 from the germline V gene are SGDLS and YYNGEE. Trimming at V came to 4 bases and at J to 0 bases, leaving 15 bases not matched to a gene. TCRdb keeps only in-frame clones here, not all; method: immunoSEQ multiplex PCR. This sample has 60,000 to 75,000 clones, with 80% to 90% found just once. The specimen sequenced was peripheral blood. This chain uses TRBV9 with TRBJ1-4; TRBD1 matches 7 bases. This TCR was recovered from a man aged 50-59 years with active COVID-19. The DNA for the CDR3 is TGTGCCAGCAGCCCACGGGGGACAGCCTCTGGTGCAACTAATGAAAAACTGTTTTTT. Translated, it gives CASSPRGTASGATNEKLFF.